These 10 T cell receptor beta chains were sequenced from one sample in a study of control samples from healthy donors and cancer patients. Sequenced by immunoSEQ multiplex PCR; TCRdb stores in-frame clones only, minus some. Of about 230,000 clones in the sample, roughly 80% were seen once. The source material was PBMCs. All receptors come from a woman between 55 and 75 years old with lung cancer.

The chain links TRBV6-6 to TRBJ1-1; 8 bases align to TRBD1. Germline CDR1 reads MNHNY; CDR2 reads SVGAGI (reference sequence). This CDR3 has 12 amino acids. With 5 bases clipped from V and 8 bases from J, the junction kept 4 bases outside the gene matches. The CDR3 bases are TGTGCCAGCAGTCAGGGACAGGCGGAAGCTTTCTTT. Residues: CASSQGQAEAFF.

The J gene is TRBJ2-2, the V gene TRBV5-1; D possibly corresponds to TRBD1 (5 bases). Between the trimmed V and J ends, which lost 0 bases and 0 bases, there was a span of 9 bases. The CDR3 is 16 amino acids. Germline V gene sequence: CDR1 SGHRS, CDR2 YFSETQ. CDR3 DNA sequence: TGCGCCAGCAGCTTGGCCGAAGGGGCGAACACCGGGGAGCTGTTTTTT. Protein: CASSLAEGANTGELFF.

The chain uses TRBV3-1 (or the pseudogene TRBV3-2) and TRBJ1-4; no reliable D call. CDR1 is LGHDT, CDR2 YNNKEL, per germline (reference sequence). The V gene lost 1 base and the J gene lost 5 bases, with 14 bases spanning the gap. This CDR3 comprises 16 residues. The CDR3: CASSQVLAGPNEKLFF. CDR3 coding DNA: TGTGCCAGCAGCCAAGTTCTGGCGGGCCCCAATGAAAAACTGTTTTTT.

This clone was counted at least ten times. The chain uses TRBV12-3 or TRBV12-4 and TRBJ1-1, with no clear D. This CDR3 has 13 amino acids. V dropped 4 bases and J dropped 11 bases, with 17 bases sitting between them. CDR3 nucleotide sequence: TGTGCCAGCAGTTCACTTGAGGGCCTTGTCGCTTTCTTT. It translates to CASSSLEGLVAFF.

V and J are TRBV3-1 (or the pseudogene TRBV3-2) and TRBJ2-7, with 13 bases that match TRBD2. The CDR3 totals 17 residues. Germline assignment: CDR1 LGHDT and CDR2 YNNKEL (reference sequence). Losses at the gene ends were 4 bases for V and 0 bases for J; bases not matched to a gene: 6. The CDR3, as DNA: TGTGCCAGCAGCCTAGGACTAGCGGGGGTCAGCTCCTACGAGCAGTACTTC. It codes for CASSLGLAGVSSYEQYF.

The genes are TRBV9 and TRBJ2-7; no clear D. The V end was cut by 0 bases, the J end by 3 bases, with 16 bases between. The CDR3 contains 16 residues. Looked up from germline, CDR1 is SGDLS and CDR2 is YYNGEE. CDR3 sequence: CASSVDYRAKGYEQYF. DNA for the CDR3: TGTGCCAGCAGCGTAGACTATCGGGCGAAAGGCTACGAGCAGTACTTC.

This chain connects TRBV11-2 to TRBJ2-3; tentatively, D is TRBD2 (5 bases). CDR3 length: 14 residues. Per germline, CDR1 SGHAT and CDR2 FQNNGV. Trimming took off 1 base at V and 6 bases at J, with 11 bases between the two ends. The CDR3 DNA reads as TGTGCCAGCAGCTTAGTGCGGGCCCCGGATACGCAGTATTTT. Translated, it gives CASSLVRAPDTQYF.

V gene TRBV7-9 combines with J gene TRBJ1-4; D is ambiguous. Germline values: CDR1 SEHNR, CDR2 FQNEAQ (reference sequence). The V end lost 1 base, the J end lost 8 bases, and 8 bases lay between the germline ends. CDR3 length equals 13 residues. The CDR3 region is CASSLGLWEKLFF. CDR3 in DNA: TGTGCCAGCAGCTTAGGTTTATGGGAAAAACTGTTTTTT.

This clone has just one count. The gene calls are TRBV28 and TRBJ2-2, with a tentative D call TRBD1 (5 bases). V was clipped by 3 bases and J by 1 base, with 9 bases between them. The CDR3 extends over 15 amino acids. Germline V gene lookup returns CDR1 MDHEN and CDR2 SYDVKM. The CDR3 nucleotides are TGTGCCAGCAGTTTCCAGGGCCTGAACACCGGGGAGCTGTTTTTT. Amino acid sequence: CASSFQGLNTGELFF.

The rearrangement links TRBV9 to TRBJ2-1; a possible D gene is TRBD2 (6 bases). V was pared by 0 bases and J by 9 bases, with 13 bases between. Germline V lookup: CDR1 SGDLS, CDR2 YYNGEE. This CDR3 spans 14 amino acids. The DNA of the CDR3 is TGTGCCAGCAGCGTAGACCCGGGAGACGGTGAGCAGTTCTTC. It codes for CASSVDPGDGEQFF.